This TCR beta chain was identified in a study of cytomegalovirus exposure and HLA in healthy donors. Study-wide results and caveats: According to the study, 150 to 200 TCR beta chains were cytomegalovirus-associated.

Researchers ran the PCR with 60 Vbeta and 13 Jbeta primers. Method: immunoSEQ multiplex PCR; TCRdb's copy keeps in-frame clones and lacks some. The repertoire holds roughly 100,000 clones, with 65% as singletons. This CDR3 is 14 amino acids long. Trimming cost V 4 bases and J 5 bases, with 10 bases left between them. CDR1 is SGHNT, CDR2 YYREEE, per germline (reference sequence). Details on this clone: Its target is not known.

This clonotype was sampled from a boy younger than 18 in good health and CMV-seropositive. The rearrangement links TRBV5-4 to TRBJ1-6; D is unresolved. The sample consisted of PBMCs. In DNA, the CDR3 is TGTGCCAGCAGCCCGGGAGTGGATAATTCACCCCTCCACTTT. Translation: CASSPGVDNSPLHF.